This T cell receptor (beta chain) was captured in a study of CD8 T cells in ankylosing spondylitis. The V gene lost 3 bases and the J gene lost 2 bases, with 11 bases spanning the gap. The CDR3 spans 13 residues. Germline-derived CDR1 and CDR2 are DFQATT and SNEGSKA (reference sequence). TCRdb re-called the 5' RACE reads with MiXCR, one entry per CDR3 protein. The sample consists of about 320,000 distinct CDR3 sequences, approximately 10% of them appearing once. This clonotype was seen at least ten times. Its specificity is not known. General study results and limits: Earlier studies detected some motif variants in reactive arthritis synovial fluid and blood. Characteristic of ankylosing spondylitis blood, it appeared, was a TCR beta motif comprising several highly homologous variants.

The chain joins TRBV20-1 to TRBJ2-7, with unresolved D. What was sequenced was blood, either unsorted or a sorted T cell fraction (not recorded which). This TCR came from a female donor with ankylosing spondylitis or in good health (not recorded which). The CDR3 coding sequence is TGCAGTGCTAGTGCCGCAACCCCCTACGAGCAGTACTTC. Translation gives CSASAATPYEQYF.